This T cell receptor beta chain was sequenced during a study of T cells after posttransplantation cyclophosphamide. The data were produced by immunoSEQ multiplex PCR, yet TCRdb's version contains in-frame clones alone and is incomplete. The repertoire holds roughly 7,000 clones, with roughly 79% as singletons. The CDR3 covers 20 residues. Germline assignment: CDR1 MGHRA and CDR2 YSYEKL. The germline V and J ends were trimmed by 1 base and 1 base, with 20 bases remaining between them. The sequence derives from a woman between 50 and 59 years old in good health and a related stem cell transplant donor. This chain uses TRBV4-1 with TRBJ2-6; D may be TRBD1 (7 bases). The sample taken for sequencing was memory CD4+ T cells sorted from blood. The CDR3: CASSQVQTRGAWSGANVLTF. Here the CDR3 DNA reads TGCGCCAGCAGCCAAGTTCAAACCAGGGGGGCATGGTCTGGGGCCAACGTCCTGACTTTC.